A selection of T cell receptor beta chains follows, all from one sample in a study of T cells in Graves' hyperthyroidism and ophthalmopathy. TCRdb called the multiplex PCR reads again in MiXCR, with one record for every CDR3 protein. The repertoire has 250,000 to 350,000 distinct CDR3 sequences, around 22% of them found once; the top ten carry around 64%. The sample consisted of blood. Every receptor here comes from a young man with Graves' ophthalmopathy. The CDR3 runs from the conserved cysteine through the conserved F or W. The D gene is left open where the match is weak. The size entry is marked missing in some rows and otherwise reads once, few, many or a size class.

v_gene	j_gene	abundance	d_gene	CDR3nt	CDR3aa
TRBV12-3/TRBV12-4	TRBJ1-5	NA	NA	TGTGCCAGCAGCCCGTTGGGTAATCAGCCCCAGCATTTT	CASSPLGNQPQHF
TRBV29-1	TRBJ1-1	NA	TRBD1	TGCAGCGTTTCCGACAGGGTGTCCACTGAAGCTTTCTTT	CSVSDRVSTEAFF
TRBV3-1	TRBJ2-5	many	TRBD2	TGTGCCAGCAGGCGGGGGGCCCAAGCGACCCAGTACTTC	CASRRGAQATQYF
TRBV12-3/TRBV12-4	TRBJ2-5	few	TRBD2	TGTGCCAGCAGTCCCGCTCTGGGCGGGAGTGGCGAGACCCAGTACTTC	CASSPALGGSGETQYF
TRBV9	TRBJ2-1	NA	NA	TGTGCCAGCAGCGTAGGGTCTAGCCTTTCCTACAATGAGCAGTTCTTC	CASSVGSSLSYNEQFF
TRBV5-5	TRBJ2-1	NA	NA	TGTGCCAGCAGCGGGGGAAGGGGGGGCCTCTACAATGAGCAGTTCTTC	CASSGGRGGLYNEQFF
TRBV11-2	TRBJ2-1	many	NA	TGTGCCAGCAGCTTAGGTCGGTTGGGTGAGCAGTTCTTC	CASSLGRLGEQFF
TRBV16	TRBJ1-2	NA	NA	TGTGCCAGCAGCCCCCGGGGGGGGACGAACTATGGCTACACCTTC	CASSPRGGTNYGYTF
TRBV30	TRBJ2-7	many	NA	TGTGCCCGGTCCTCAGGGGTTGGCTCCGAGCAGTACTTC	CARSSGVGSEQYF
TRBV27	TRBJ2-2	few	NA	TGTGCCAGCAGGCACTACACCGGGGAGCTGTTTTTT	CASRHYTGELFF
TRBV18	TRBJ1-1	NA	NA	TGTGCCAGCTCACCGTGGGGAAGGAACACTGAAGCTTTCTTT	CASSPWGRNTEAFF
TRBV3-1	TRBJ2-3	many	NA	TGTGCCAGCGAGCATAGGGCGGAGGGCACAGATACGCAGTATTTT	CASEHRAEGTDTQYF
TRBV24-1	TRBJ2-7	NA	NA	TGTGCCACCAGTGATTTTCCGGACCTCGGCTATGAGCAGTACTTC	CATSDFPDLGYEQYF
TRBV28	TRBJ1-2	many	NA	TGTGCCAGCAGGCCTCAGGGTATCTATGGCTACACCTTC	CASRPQGIYGYTF
TRBV7-2	TRBJ1-2	few	NA	TGTGCCAGCAGCACTTATCGGACAGTAGATGGCTACACCTTC	CASSTYRTVDGYTF
TRBV11-1	TRBJ2-1	many	NA	TGTGCCACCGCAAGACAGGAACCCTACAATGAGCAGTTCTTC	CATARQEPYNEQFF
TRBV7-3	TRBJ2-3	NA	NA	TGTGCCAGCAGCTTAAATGTGGGGGGAGCAGATACGCAGTATTTT	CASSLNVGGADTQYF
TRBV18	TRBJ2-7	few	NA	TGTGCCAGCTCGCAACAGGTCTCCTACGAGCAGTACTTC	CASSQQVSYEQYF
TRBV10-1	TRBJ2-2	NA	TRBD1	TGCGCCAGCAGTGAAGACAGGGGGGGCACCGGGGAGCTGTTTTTT	CASSEDRGGTGELFF
TRBV28	TRBJ2-4	few	NA	TGTGCCAGCAGCTGGGGTGGAGCCAAAAACATTCAGTACTTC	CASSWGGAKNIQYF
TRBV20-1	TRBJ1-5	NA	TRBD1	TGCAGTGCTCAGGGGGAGGGAATAAATCAGCCCCAGCATTTT	CSAQGEGINQPQHF
TRBV30	TRBJ1-2	many	NA	TGTGCCTGGAGTGTACCAGGGGAAGGCTACACCTTC	CAWSVPGEGYTF
TRBV3-1	TRBJ2-7	once	TRBD1	TGTGCCAGCAGCAACCGGGACAGCTCCTACGAGCAGTACTTC	CASSNRDSSYEQYF
TRBV7-2	TRBJ2-3	many	NA	TGTGCCAGCAGCGCTTACTCCCGCACAGATACGCAGTATTTT	CASSAYSRTDTQYF
TRBV11-2	TRBJ2-5	NA	TRBD2	TGTGCCAGCAGTACTAGCGGGTGGTCTCAAGAGACCCAGTACTTC	CASSTSGWSQETQYF
TRBV27	TRBJ1-6	few	NA	TGTGCCAGCAGTTTTGGGGTCTCACCCCTCCACTTT	CASSFGVSPLHF
TRBV5-6	TRBJ1-2	few	NA	TGTGCCAGCAGCCGGGGGCAGCCGTATGGCTACACCTTC	CASSRGQPYGYTF
TRBV6-5	TRBJ2-1	few	NA	TGTGCCAGCAGTTACGGGGCTGGGGACAATGAGCAGTTCTTC	CASSYGAGDNEQFF
TRBV28	TRBJ1-2	NA	TRBD1	TGTGCCAGCAGTCCTCAGGGGGCTGGCTACACCTTC	CASSPQGAGYTF
TRBV2	TRBJ1-6	many	NA	TGTGCCAGCAGTGACAGGGGACCCTATAATTCACCCCTCCACTTT	CASSDRGPYNSPLHF
TRBV7-2	TRBJ1-5	NA	TRBD1	TGTGCCAGCAGCCGTAGCTTCAGGGGGCGTGAGAATCAGCCCCAGCATTTT	CASSRSFRGRENQPQHF
TRBV20-1	TRBJ2-3	NA	NA	TGCAGTGCTGGTGACGCAGATACGCAGTATTTT	CSAGDADTQYF
TRBV20-1	TRBJ2-4	many	NA	TGCAGTGCTAGGTCGGGTCTGGCAACCGCACGGGCCAAAAACATTCAGTACTTC	CSARSGLATARAKNIQYF
TRBV6-1	TRBJ2-7	NA	TRBD1	TGTGCCAGCTGGGGGACAGGGAAGAGGTACGAGCAGTACTTC	CASWGTGKRYEQYF
TRBV10-3	TRBJ1-1	few	NA	TGTGCCATCAGTGATTTAGCCGGGGAAGCTTTCTTT	CAISDLAGEAFF
TRBV11-2	TRBJ2-7	few	NA	TGTGCCAGCAGCTTATACACAGGCTCCTACGAGCAGTACTTC	CASSLYTGSYEQYF
TRBV30	TRBJ2-1	many	NA	TGTGCCTGGAGTCTCCTACTTGGGGAGCAGTTCTTC	CAWSLLLGEQFF
TRBV11-3	TRBJ2-1	NA	NA	TGTGCCAGCAGGGACTCGGGGGATGAGCAGTTCTTC	CASRDSGDEQFF
TRBV7-2	TRBJ2-2	NA	TRBD2	TGTGCCAGCAGGTATAGCGGGCGGACTTACACCGGGGAGCTGTTTTTT	CASRYSGRTYTGELFF
TRBV20-1	TRBJ2-5	many	TRBD2	TGCAGTGCTAGAGAGTCTAGCGGGAGGTTCGTCGAGACCCAGTACTTC	CSARESSGRFVETQYF
TRBV9	TRBJ2-1	NA	TRBD2	TGTGCCAGCAGCGTAAAAACTAGCGGGAGCGGTGAGCAGTTCTTC	CASSVKTSGSGEQFF
TRBV19	TRBJ1-2	NA	TRBD1	TGTGCCAGTAGGGGACAGAGTCTTCCGTATGGCTACACCTTC	CASRGQSLPYGYTF
TRBV28	TRBJ2-7	many	TRBD2	TGTGCCAGCAACCAACCGGGACTAGCGGCCGAGCAGTACTTC	CASNQPGLAAEQYF
TRBV2	TRBJ1-1	NA	NA	TGTGCCAGCGGTGGGGGAGGCCTCATGAACACTGAAGCCTTCTTT	CASGGGGLMNTEAFF
TRBV18	TRBJ2-7	NA	TRBD1	TGTGCCAGCTCACTCGGACAGGGAATAAACTACGAGCAGTACTTC	CASSLGQGINYEQYF
TRBV9	TRBJ1-1	many	NA	TGTGCCAGCAGCGCCAGTGCGGACACTGAAGCTTTCTTT	CASSASADTEAFF
TRBV2	TRBJ2-1	NA	NA	TGTGCCAGCAGTGAACTACGTGAGCAGTTCTTC	CASSELREQFF
TRBV4-1	TRBJ2-3	once	NA	TGCGCCAGCAGCCGCCCCGGAAGGTCCGATACGCAGTATTTT	CASSRPGRSDTQYF
TRBV30	TRBJ1-5	few	NA	TGTGCCTGGACCGCCGGGAGTAACAACAATCAGCCCCAGCATTTT	CAWTAGSNNNQPQHF
TRBV6-5	TRBJ1-1	NA	TRBD1	TGTGCCAGCAGTTTACCACCGGGACAGGGGGCGACGGGGACTGAAGCTTTCTTT	CASSLPPGQGATGTEAFF
TRBV6-2/TRBV6-3	TRBJ2-1	NA	NA	TGTGCCAGCAAGCGACGAGTCCGCTCCTACAATGAGCAGTTCTTC	CASKRRVRSYNEQFF
TRBV9	TRBJ1-5	few	NA	TGTGCCAGCAGCGTAGGGTACACTCAGCCCCAGCATTTT	CASSVGYTQPQHF
TRBV2	TRBJ1-5	NA	TRBD1	TGTGCCAGCAGTACGGACAGGGTCGGTCAGCCCCAGCATTTT	CASSTDRVGQPQHF
TRBV5-1	TRBJ1-4	many	NA	TGCGCCAGCAGCTTGGCGACGGGAGCAACTAATGAAAAACTGTTTTTT	CASSLATGATNEKLFF
TRBV6-1	TRBJ1-1	NA	NA	TGTGCCAGCAGTGAAGGGACAGTTTCCACTGAAGCTTTCTTT	CASSEGTVSTEAFF